One and the same sample provided the 16 T cell receptor beta chains below, sequenced in a study of cytomegalovirus exposure and HLA in healthy donors (dated by TCRdb to about 2017). Receptors were amplified or captured by the immunoSEQ multiplex PCR assay. A mixture of 60 forward primers for TCR Vbeta segments and 13 reverse primers for TCR Jbeta segments was used in the multiplex PCR. This is the immuneACCESS table as TCRdb keeps it, with only in-frame sequences that have V and J called. A part of the clones is gone; compared with another copy, unresolved V genes explain less than half, and the rest is unexplained. The sample table records tens of thousands of clones; about three quarters of these occur just once. The top ten clonotypes cover 0.9% to 1.2% of the sample. The sequencing input was PBMCs. The origin of the receptors is a male donor in good health and CMV-seronegative.

The gene calls are TRBV5-1 and TRBJ2-3; no definite D call. The V and J ends lost 0 bases and 2 bases respectively, with 7 bases between them. Germline assignment: CDR1 SGHRS and CDR2 YFSETQ. There are 14 residues in the CDR3. The DNA for the CDR3 is TGCGCCAGCAGCTTGGGGGCAGACACAGATACGCAGTATTTT. Its translation is CASSLGADTDTQYF.

This clone has more than one count but fewer than ten. This chain links TRBV6-6 with TRBJ1-2; D is undetermined. V lost 0 bases and J 6 bases, leaving 14 bases between the germline ends. Germline CDR1 is MNHNY and CDR2 is SVGAGI (reference sequence). This CDR3 contains 15 residues. The CDR3 bases are TGTGCCAGCAGTTACTCTGTCGGTCTCCGAGATGGCTACACCTTC. Translation gives CASSYSVGLRDGYTF.

V is TRBV11-3 and J is TRBJ2-1; 10 bases align to TRBD1. The CDR3 extends over 15 amino acids. V lost 5 bases and J lost 7; bases outside the gene matches: 8. The V gene's germline CDR1 is SGHNT and CDR2 YENEEA. The CDR3 region is CASSPGQGRSNEQFF. The CDR3 region has the DNA TGTGCCAGCAGCCCGGGACAGGGGCGTTCGAATGAGCAGTTCTTC.

This chain links TRBV2 with TRBJ2-1; weak D call: TRBD2 (6 bases). The V gene's germline CDR1 is SNHLY and CDR2 FYNNEI. V lost 6 bases, J lost 7 bases, and 22 bases lay in between. CDR3 length: 16 residues. CDR3 nucleotides: TGTGCCAGCAGGCTCCCGAGCGGGCCTTCAGGGAATGAGCAGTTCTTC. This sequence encodes CASRLPSGPSGNEQFF.

This clone was detected once. The chain uses TRBV28 and TRBJ2-1, with 12 nucleotides matching TRBD2. This CDR3 contains 15 residues. Germline trimming cut 3 bases from V and 10 bases from J; bases unmatched to any gene: 7. Germline CDR1 reads MDHEN; CDR2 reads SYDVKM. The CDR3 here is CASSFSLAGGEEQFF. CDR3 sequence (DNA): TGTGCCAGCAGTTTCTCACTAGCGGGAGGCGAGGAGCAGTTCTTC.

The DNA of the CDR3 is TGTGCCAGCAGTCTATCTTTAGGGGCCAATGAAAAACTGTTTTTT. Its protein product is CASSLSLGANEKLFF. The rearrangement uses TRBV2 and TRBJ1-4, with a possible D match to TRBD1 (5 bases). This CDR3 is 15 amino acids long. Trimming shortened V by 5 bases and J by 5 bases, and 15 bases separated the two germline ends. The germline V gene encodes CDR1 SNHLY and CDR2 FYNNEI.

The genes are TRBV5-1 and TRBJ1-5, with D possibly matching TRBD1 (6 bases). Germline assignment: CDR1 SGHRS and CDR2 YFSETQ. The V and J ends lost 1 base and 0 bases respectively, with 8 bases between them. The CDR3 is 15 amino acids. The CDR3 DNA sequence: TGCGCCAGCAGCTTGACAGGGAATAGCAATCAGCCCCAGCATTTT. Translating it yields CASSLTGNSNQPQHF.

Points on this clone: At one boundary the junction diverges from the germline segment, which might be a read error. The genes are TRBV30 and TRBJ1-5; D is possibly TRBD1 (5 bases). Germline CDR1 and CDR2: GTSNPN and SVGIG (reference sequence). This CDR3 has 13 residues. In DNA form, the CDR3 reads TGTGCCTGGAGTGTAAGTGACAGTCAGCCCCAGAATTTT. It encodes CAWSVSDSQPQNF.

V gene TRBV4-2 combines with J gene TRBJ1-1; a weak D match, TRBD1 (5 bases). Trimming left V 0 bases short and J 5 bases short, with 22 bases between. Germline V CDR1 and CDR2: LGHNA, YNFKEQ. The CDR3 is 18 residues long. For the CDR3, the DNA is TGTGCCAGCAGCCAAGAGGGGCAGGGCCTAGGAGGGGTAACTGAAGCTTTCTTT. Its protein is CASSQEGQGLGGVTEAFF.

The J gene is TRBJ2-1, the V gene TRBV9, with 8 positions matching TRBD2. This CDR3 has 15 residues. Per germline, CDR1 SGDLS and CDR2 YYNGEE. The J segment lost 3 bases and the V segment lost 4 bases, leaving 6 bases of the junction unmatched. CDR3 in DNA: TGTGCCAGCAGCATACTAGCGGAAGTCTACAATGAGCAGTTCTTC. Its protein product is CASSILAEVYNEQFF.

As regards this clone: A read error may produce the germline difference seen at one junction end. CDR3 in amino acids: CASSEPGVFYGYPF. The CDR3 bases are TGTGCCAGCAGTGAGCCAGGGGTGTTCTATGGCTACCCCTTC. V and J are TRBV6-1 and TRBJ1-2; tentatively, D is TRBD1 (6 bases). CDR1 is MNHNS and CDR2 is SASEGT in the germline V gene. The CDR3 runs to 14 residues.

V and J are TRBV7-2 and TRBJ1-4; no firm D call. The germline gives CDR1 SGHTA, CDR2 FQGNSA. The CDR3 loop spans 15 amino acids. V was cut by 1 base and J by 1 base, with 7 bases left in between. The CDR3 is CASSLVGRTNEKLFF. DNA of the CDR3: TGTGCCAGCAGCTTAGTTGGCAGAACTAATGAAAAACTGTTTTTT.

V gene TRBV27 combines with J gene TRBJ1-1, with D uncertain. The length of the CDR3 is 14 residues. Trimming cost V 5 bases and J 0 bases, with 10 bases left between them. Germline CDR1 is MNHEY and CDR2 is SMNVEV (reference sequence). For the CDR3, the DNA is TGTGCCAGCAGTCCCGGACTGTTGAACACTGAAGCTTTCTTT. It is translated as CASSPGLLNTEAFF.

V usage is TRBV7-9 and J usage is TRBJ1-6; D gene ambiguous. V was shortened by 9 bases and J by 10 bases, with 19 bases between the two germline ends. From germline, CDR1 is SEHNR and CDR2 FQNEAQ (reference sequence). The CDR3 is 14 amino acids. The CDR3 DNA reads as TGTGCCAGTCGCTGGGAGACGAAGGAATCACCCCTCCACTTT. It specifies CASRWETKESPLHF.

V gene TRBV7-7 combines with J gene TRBJ2-7, with TRBD1 as a possible D gene (5 bases). V lost 0 bases, J lost 2 bases, and 5 bases lay in between. Germline loops: CDR1 SSHAT, CDR2 FNYEAQ (reference sequence). The CDR3 runs 13 residues. In DNA, the CDR3 is TGTGCCAGCAGCTTAGCAGGGGCCTACGAGCAGTACTTC. Protein: CASSLAGAYEQYF.

Here the CDR3 reads CASSAGQNNSPLHF. In nucleotides, the CDR3 is TGCGCCAGCAGCGCTGGACAGAATAATTCACCCCTCCACTTT. The V and J genes are TRBV5-1 and TRBJ1-6; TRBD1 is a possible D gene (6 bases). This CDR3 is 14 amino acids long. Trimming left V 4 bases short and J 5 bases short, with 10 bases between. Germline V gives CDR1 SGHRS, CDR2 YFSETQ. The full variable domain, rest sourced from reference TRBV5-1 and TRBJ1-6, is KAGVTQTPRYLIKTRGQQVTLSCSPISGHRSVSWYQQTPGQGLQFLFEYFSETQRNKGNFPGRFSGRQFSNSRSEMNVSTLELGDSALYLCASSAGQNNSPLHFGNGTRLTVT.